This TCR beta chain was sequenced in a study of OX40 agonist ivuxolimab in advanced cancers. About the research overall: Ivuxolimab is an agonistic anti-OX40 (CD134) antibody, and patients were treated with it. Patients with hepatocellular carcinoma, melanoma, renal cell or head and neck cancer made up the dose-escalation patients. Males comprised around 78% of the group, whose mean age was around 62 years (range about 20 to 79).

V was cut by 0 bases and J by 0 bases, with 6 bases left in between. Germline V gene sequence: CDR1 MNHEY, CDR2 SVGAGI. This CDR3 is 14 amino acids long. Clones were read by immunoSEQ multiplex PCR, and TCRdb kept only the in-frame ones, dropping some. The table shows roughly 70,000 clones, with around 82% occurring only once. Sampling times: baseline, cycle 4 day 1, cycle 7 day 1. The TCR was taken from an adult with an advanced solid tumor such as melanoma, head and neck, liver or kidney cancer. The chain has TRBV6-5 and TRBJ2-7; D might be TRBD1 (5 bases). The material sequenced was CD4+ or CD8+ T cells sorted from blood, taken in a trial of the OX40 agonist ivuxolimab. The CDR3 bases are TGTGCCAGCAGTTACTCGACAGTCTCCTACGAGCAGTACTTC. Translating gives CASSYSTVSYEQYF.